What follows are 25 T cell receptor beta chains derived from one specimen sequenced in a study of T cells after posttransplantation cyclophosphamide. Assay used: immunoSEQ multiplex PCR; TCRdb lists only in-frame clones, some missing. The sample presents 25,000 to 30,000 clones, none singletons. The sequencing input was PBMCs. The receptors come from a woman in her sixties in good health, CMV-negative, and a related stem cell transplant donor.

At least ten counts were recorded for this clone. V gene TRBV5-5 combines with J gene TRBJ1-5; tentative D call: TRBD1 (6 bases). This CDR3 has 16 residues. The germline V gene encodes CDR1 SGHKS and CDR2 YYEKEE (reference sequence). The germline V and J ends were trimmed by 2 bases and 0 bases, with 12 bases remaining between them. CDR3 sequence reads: CASSFGQRLSNQPQHF. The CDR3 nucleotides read TGTGCCAGCAGCTTCGGACAGAGGCTTAGCAATCAGCCCCAGCATTTT.

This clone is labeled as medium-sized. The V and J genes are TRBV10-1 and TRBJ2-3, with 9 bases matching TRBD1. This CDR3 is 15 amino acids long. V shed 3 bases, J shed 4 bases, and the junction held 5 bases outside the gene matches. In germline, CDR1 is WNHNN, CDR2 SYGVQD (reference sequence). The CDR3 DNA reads TGCGCCAGCAGTGACACGGACAGGGGATCAGATACGCAGTATTTT. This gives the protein CASSDTDRGSDTQYF.

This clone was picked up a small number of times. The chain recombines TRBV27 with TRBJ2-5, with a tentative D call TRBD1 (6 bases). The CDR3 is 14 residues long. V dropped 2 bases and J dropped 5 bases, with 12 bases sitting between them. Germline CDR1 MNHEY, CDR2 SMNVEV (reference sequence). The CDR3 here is CASSLVRDTETQYF. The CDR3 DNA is TGTGCCAGCAGTTTAGTCAGGGACACTGAGACCCAGTACTTC.

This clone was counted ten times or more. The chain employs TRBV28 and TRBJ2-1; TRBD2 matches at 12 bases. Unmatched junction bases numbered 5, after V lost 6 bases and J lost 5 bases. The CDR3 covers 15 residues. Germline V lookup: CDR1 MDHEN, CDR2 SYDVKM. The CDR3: CASRPGLAGNNEQFF. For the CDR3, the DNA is TGTGCCAGCAGACCCGGACTAGCGGGGAACAATGAGCAGTTCTTC.

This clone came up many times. The CDR3 DNA sequence: TGTGCCAGCAGTGTGAGGAGGGCTAATGAAAAACTGTTTTTT. This translates into CASSVRRANEKLFF. The J gene is TRBJ1-4, the V gene TRBV2; D unclear. The CDR3 sequence is 14 residues long. The germline V gene has CDR1 SNHLY and CDR2 FYNNEI. V was pared by 4 bases and J by 3 bases, with 9 bases between.

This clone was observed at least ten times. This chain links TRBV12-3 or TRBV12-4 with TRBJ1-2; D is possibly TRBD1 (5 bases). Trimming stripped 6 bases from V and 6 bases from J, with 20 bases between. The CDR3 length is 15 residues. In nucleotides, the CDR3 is TGTGCCAGCAGCTTCTCTGGACGACTGGGGCATGGCTACACCTTC. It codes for CASSFSGRLGHGYTF.

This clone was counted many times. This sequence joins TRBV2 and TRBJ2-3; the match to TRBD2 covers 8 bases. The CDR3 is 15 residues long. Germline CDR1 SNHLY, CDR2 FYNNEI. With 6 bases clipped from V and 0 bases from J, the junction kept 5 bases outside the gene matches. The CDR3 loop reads CASSPRTSSTDTQYF. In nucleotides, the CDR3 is TGTGCCAGCAGCCCCCGGACTAGCAGCACAGATACGCAGTATTTT.

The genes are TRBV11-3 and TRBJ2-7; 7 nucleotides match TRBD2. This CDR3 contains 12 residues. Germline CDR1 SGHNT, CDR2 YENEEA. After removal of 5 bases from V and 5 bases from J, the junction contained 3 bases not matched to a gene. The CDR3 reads CASSPGGDEQYF. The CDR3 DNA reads TGTGCCAGCAGCCCTGGGGGGGACGAGCAGTACTTC.

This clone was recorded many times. The CDR3, as DNA: TGTGCCACCGCCCTAGCGGGAGCCGGTGAGCAGTTCTTC. It is translated as CATALAGAGEQFF. This sequence joins TRBV24-1 and TRBJ2-1, with 10 bases fitting TRBD2. The V segment lost 9 bases and the J segment 9 bases; nucleotides outside the gene matches: 7. The germline gives CDR1 KGHDR, CDR2 SFDVKD. The CDR3 consists of 13 residues.

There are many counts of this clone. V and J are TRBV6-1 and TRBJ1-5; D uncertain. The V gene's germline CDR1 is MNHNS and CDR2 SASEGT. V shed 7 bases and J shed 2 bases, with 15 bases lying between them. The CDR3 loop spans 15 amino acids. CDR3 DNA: TGTGCCAGCACTCCCCTTCAGGCTCGCAATCAGCCCCAGCATTTT. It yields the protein CASTPLQARNQPQHF.

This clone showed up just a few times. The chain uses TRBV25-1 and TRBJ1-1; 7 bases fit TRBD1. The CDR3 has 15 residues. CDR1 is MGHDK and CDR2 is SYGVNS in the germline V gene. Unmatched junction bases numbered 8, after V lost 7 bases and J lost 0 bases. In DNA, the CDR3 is TGTGCCAGCACACAGGGGAGGGTCATGAACACTGAAGCTTTCTTT. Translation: CASTQGRVMNTEAFF.

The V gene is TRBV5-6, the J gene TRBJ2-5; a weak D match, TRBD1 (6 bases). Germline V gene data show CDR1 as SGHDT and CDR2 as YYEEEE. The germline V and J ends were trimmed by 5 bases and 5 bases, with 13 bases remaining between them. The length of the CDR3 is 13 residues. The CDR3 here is CASRQGIGETQYF. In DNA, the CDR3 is TGTGCCAGCAGGCAGGGGATTGGGGAGACCCAGTACTTC.

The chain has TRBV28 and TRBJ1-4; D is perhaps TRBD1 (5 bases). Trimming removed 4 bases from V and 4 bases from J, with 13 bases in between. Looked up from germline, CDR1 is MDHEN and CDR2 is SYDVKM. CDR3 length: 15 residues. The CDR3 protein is CASSSRAAVNEKLFF. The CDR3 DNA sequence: TGTGCCAGCAGTTCCAGGGCTGCCGTTAATGAAAAACTGTTTTTT.

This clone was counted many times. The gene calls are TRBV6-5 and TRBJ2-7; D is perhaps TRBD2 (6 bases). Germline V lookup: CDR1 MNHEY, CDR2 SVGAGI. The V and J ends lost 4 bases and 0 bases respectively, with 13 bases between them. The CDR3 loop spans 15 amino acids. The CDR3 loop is CASSSRLARSYEQYF. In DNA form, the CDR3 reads TGTGCCAGCAGTTCCCGGCTAGCGCGCTCCTACGAGCAGTACTTC.

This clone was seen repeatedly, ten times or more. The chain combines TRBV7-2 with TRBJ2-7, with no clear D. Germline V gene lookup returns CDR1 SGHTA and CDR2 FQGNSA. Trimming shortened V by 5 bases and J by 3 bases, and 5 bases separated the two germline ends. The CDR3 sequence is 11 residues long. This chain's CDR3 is CASSLLYEQYF. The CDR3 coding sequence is TGTGCCAGCAGCCTCCTCTACGAGCAGTACTTC.

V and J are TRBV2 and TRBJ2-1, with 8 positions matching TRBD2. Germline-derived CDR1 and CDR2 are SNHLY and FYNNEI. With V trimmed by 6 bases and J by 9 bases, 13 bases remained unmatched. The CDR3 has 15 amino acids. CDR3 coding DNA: TGTGCCAGCAGAGGGCCGACTAGCGCGACCGGTGAGCAGTTCTTC. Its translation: CASRGPTSATGEQFF.

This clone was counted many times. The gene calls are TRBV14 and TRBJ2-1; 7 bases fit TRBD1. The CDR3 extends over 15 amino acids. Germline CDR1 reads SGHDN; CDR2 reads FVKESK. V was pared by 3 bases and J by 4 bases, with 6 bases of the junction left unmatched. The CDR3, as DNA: TGTGCCAGCAGCCAGGTGGGGACAGTGTACAATGAGCAGTTCTTC. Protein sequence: CASSQVGTVYNEQFF.

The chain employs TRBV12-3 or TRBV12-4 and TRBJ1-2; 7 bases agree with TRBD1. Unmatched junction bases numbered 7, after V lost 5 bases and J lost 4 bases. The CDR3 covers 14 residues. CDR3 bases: TGTGCCAGCAGTCCGACAGGGAAGTCCTATGGCTACACCTTC. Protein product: CASSPTGKSYGYTF.

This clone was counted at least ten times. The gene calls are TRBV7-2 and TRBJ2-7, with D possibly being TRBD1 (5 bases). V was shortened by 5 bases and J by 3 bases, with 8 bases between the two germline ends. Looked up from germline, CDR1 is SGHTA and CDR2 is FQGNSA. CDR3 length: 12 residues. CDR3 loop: CASSLQGYEQYF. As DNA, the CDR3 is TGTGCCAGCAGCCTTCAGGGCTACGAGCAGTACTTC.

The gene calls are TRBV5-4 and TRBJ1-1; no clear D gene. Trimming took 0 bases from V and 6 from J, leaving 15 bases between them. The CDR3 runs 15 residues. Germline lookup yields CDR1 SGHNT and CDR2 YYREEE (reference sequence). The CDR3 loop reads CASSLGTFPAAEAFF. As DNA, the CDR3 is TGTGCCAGCAGCTTGGGAACATTCCCCGCTGCTGAAGCTTTCTTT.

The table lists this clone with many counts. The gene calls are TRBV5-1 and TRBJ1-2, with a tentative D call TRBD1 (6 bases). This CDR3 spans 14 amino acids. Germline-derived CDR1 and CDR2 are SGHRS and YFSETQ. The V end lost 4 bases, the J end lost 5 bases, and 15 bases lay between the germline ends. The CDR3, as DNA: TGCGCCAGCAGCACACAGGGAGGGGAGTATGGCTACACCTTC. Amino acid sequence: CASSTQGGEYGYTF.

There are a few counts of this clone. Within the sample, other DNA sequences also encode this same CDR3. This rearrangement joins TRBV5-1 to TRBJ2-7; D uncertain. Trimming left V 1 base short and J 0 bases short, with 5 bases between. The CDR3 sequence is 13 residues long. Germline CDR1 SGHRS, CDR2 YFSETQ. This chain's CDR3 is CASSLSSSYEQYF. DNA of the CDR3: TGCGCCAGCAGCTTGTCTAGCTCCTACGAGCAGTACTTC.

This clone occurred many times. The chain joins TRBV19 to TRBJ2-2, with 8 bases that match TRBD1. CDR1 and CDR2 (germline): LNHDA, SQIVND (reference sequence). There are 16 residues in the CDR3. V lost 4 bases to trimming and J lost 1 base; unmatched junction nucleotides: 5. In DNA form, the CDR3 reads TGTGCCAGTAGTAATCAGGGGGCCTTGAACACCGGGGAGCTGTTTTTT. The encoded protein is CASSNQGALNTGELFF.

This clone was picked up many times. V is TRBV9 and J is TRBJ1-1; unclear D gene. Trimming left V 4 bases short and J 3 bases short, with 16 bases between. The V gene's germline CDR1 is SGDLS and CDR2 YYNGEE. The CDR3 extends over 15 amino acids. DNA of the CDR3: TGTGCCAGCAGCCCACGAGGTCGGCGGGACACTGAAGCTTTCTTT. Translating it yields CASSPRGRRDTEAFF.

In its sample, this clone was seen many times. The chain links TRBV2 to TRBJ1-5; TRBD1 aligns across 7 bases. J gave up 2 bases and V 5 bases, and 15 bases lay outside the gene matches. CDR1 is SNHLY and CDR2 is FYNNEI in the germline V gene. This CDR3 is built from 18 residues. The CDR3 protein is CASSSTGSVFMGNQPQHF. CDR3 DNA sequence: TGTGCCAGCAGTTCGACAGGGTCCGTGTTCATGGGCAATCAGCCCCAGCATTTT.